The clone carrying this TCR beta chain appeared a single time. Trimming took 6 bases from V and 7 from J, leaving 16 bases between them. The CDR3 has 14 amino acids. Germline CDR1 is MNHNS and CDR2 is SASEGT. The sample comes from a study of cytomegalovirus exposure and HLA in healthy donors. Profiled with immunoSEQ multiplex PCR; TCRdb holds only in-frame clones, not every one. Here the sample spans fewer than 200,000 clones, roughly four fifths being singletons. This receptor was obtained from a woman between 18 and 29 years old in good health and CMV-seropositive. Sequencing was carried out using PBMCs. The rearrangement joins TRBV6-1 to TRBJ2-4, with a tentative D call TRBD1 (5 bases). DNA for the CDR3: TGTGCCAGCAGCTTCAGGGCATTCGGGAACATTCAGTACTTC. Protein: CASSFRAFGNIQYF.